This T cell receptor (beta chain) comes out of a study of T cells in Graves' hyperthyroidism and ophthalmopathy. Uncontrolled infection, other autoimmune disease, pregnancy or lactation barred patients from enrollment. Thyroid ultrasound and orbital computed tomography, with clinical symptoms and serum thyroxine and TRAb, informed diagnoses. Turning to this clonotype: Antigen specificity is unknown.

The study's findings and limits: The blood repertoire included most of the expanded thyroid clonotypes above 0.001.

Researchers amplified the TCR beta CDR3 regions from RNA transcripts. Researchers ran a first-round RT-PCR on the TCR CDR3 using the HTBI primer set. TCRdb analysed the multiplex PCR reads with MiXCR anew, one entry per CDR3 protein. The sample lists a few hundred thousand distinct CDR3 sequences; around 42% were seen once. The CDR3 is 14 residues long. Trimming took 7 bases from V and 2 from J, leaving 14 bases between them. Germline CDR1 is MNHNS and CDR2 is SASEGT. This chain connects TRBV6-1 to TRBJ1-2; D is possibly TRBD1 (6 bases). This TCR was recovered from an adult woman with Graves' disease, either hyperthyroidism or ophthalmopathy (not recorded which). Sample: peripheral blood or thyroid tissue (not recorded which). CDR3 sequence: CASTPRRGNYGYTF. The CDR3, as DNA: TGTGCCAGCACTCCTAGGAGGGGGAACTATGGCTACACCTTC.